This T cell receptor beta chain derives from a study of molecular identifiers for immune sequencing clone quantification. TCRdb reprocessed the PCR reads via MiXCR and lists one record per CDR3 protein. The sample holds 490,000 or so distinct CDR3 sequences; around 23% are singletons and the top ten take around 0.79%. V was shortened by 8 bases and J by 9 bases, with 16 bases between the two germline ends. The germline V gene encodes CDR1 KGHDR and CDR2 SFDVKD. This CDR3 is 13 amino acids long. V gene TRBV24-1 combines with J gene TRBJ2-1; tentatively, D is TRBD2 (7 bases). Sequenced material: naive CD8+ T cells from blood, with Jurkat cell RNA spiked in. Specified subset: FACS-sorted CD8+CD4-CCR7+CD45RA+ naive T cells. This clonotype was sampled from a human donor in good health. Some libraries in this study had Jurkat cell RNA spiked in. CDR3: CATKQGTGGEQFF. CDR3 sequence (DNA): TGTGCCACCAAACAGGGAACGGGAGGTGAGCAGTTCTTC.